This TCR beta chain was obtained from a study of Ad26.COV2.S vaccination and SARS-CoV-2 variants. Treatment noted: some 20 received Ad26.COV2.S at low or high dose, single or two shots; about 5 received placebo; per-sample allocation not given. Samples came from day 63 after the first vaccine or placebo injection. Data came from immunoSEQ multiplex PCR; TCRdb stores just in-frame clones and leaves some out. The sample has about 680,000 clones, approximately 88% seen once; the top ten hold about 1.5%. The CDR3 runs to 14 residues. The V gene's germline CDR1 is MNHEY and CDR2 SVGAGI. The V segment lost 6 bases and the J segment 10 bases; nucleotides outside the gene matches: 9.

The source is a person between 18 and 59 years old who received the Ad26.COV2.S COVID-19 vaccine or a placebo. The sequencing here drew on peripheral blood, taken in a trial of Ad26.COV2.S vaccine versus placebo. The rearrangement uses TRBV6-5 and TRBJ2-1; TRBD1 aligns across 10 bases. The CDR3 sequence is CASSPGQGLAEQFF. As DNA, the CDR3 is TGTGCCAGCAGCCCGGGACAGGGGTTGGCGGAGCAGTTCTTC.